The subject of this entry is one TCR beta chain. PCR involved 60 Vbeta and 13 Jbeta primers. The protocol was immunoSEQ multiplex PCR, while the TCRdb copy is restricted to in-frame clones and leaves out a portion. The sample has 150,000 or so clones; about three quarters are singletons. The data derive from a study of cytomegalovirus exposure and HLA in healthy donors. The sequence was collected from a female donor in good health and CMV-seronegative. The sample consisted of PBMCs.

The CDR3, as DNA: TGTGCCAGCAAAAAAACCGCAGGGGGTAGTCCGAGCGGGAGGTTCTACGAGCAGTACTTC. It translates to CASKKTAGGSPSGRFYEQYF. This chain uses TRBV28 with TRBJ2-7; 9 bases agree with TRBD2. CDR1 and CDR2 (germline): MDHEN, SYDVKM. V gave up 7 bases and J gave up 3 bases; unmatched junction bases: 25. This CDR3 has 20 amino acids.